This entry lists 28 T cell receptor beta chains sequenced from one sample in a study of cytomegalovirus exposure and HLA in healthy donors (dated by TCRdb to the late 2010s). Libraries were made using the immunoSEQ multiplex PCR assay. For the multiplex PCR, a mixture combining 60 forward primers for TCR Vbeta segments and 13 reverse primers for TCR Jbeta segments was used. What TCRdb holds here is the immuneACCESS table cut down to in-frame rearrangements. Part of the clones is not present; checked against another copy, under half of the missing clones reflect an unresolved V gene, and the others are unexplained. For this sample the table gives 200,000 to 250,000 clones, of which approximately 90% were detected only once. Of the sample, about 1% is held by the ten largest clones. The sequenced sample was PBMCs. These receptors were taken from a woman aged 18-29 years in good health and CMV-seronegative.

The chain has TRBV6-6 and TRBJ1-1; tentatively, D is TRBD1 (5 bases). Trimming shortened V by 10 bases and J by 5 bases, and 23 bases separated the two germline ends. Germline CDR1 and CDR2: MNHNY and SVGAGI (reference sequence). The CDR3 loop spans 15 amino acids. In nucleotides, the CDR3 is TGTGCCATCGGAGGGGTAGACAGTAAAGGAACTGAAGCTTTCTTT. Translating it yields CAIGGVDSKGTEAFF.

This chain links TRBV13 with TRBJ2-7; D remains unclear. Trimming cost V 5 bases and J 0 bases, with 14 bases left between them. The CDR3 spans 15 residues. The germline gives CDR1 PRHDT, CDR2 FYEKMQ (reference sequence). The CDR3 loop reads CASSPRLSSSYEQYF. CDR3 bases: TGTGCCAGCAGCCCTAGGCTATCAAGCTCCTACGAGCAGTACTTC.

The chain is built from TRBV5-1 and TRBJ2-3, with 12 positions matching TRBD2. There are 17 residues in the CDR3. In germline, CDR1 is SGHRS, CDR2 YFSETQ. The J segment lost 0 bases and the V segment lost 2 bases, leaving 4 bases of the junction unmatched. The CDR3 DNA follows: TGCGCCAGCAGCTTTGCTAGCGGGGGGGTAAGCACAGATACGCAGTATTTT. It specifies CASSFASGGVSTDTQYF.

V gene TRBV6-5 combines with J gene TRBJ2-3; TRBD2 agrees at 9 bases. With V trimmed by 0 bases and J by 7 bases, 8 bases remained unmatched. The germline CDR1 and CDR2 sequences are MNHEY and SVGAGI. The CDR3 loop spans 16 amino acids. This chain's CDR3 is CASSYSTAGGENTQYF. The DNA for the CDR3 is TGTGCCAGCAGTTACTCGACAGCGGGGGGAGAGAATACGCAGTATTTT.

V gene TRBV7-8 combines with J gene TRBJ1-1; D remains ambiguous. The CDR3 is 12 residues long. The V end lost 3 bases, the J end lost 4 bases, and 6 bases lay between the germline ends. The germline V gene has CDR1 SGHVS and CDR2 FQNEAQ. The CDR3 nucleotides are TGTGCCAGCAGCTTGTCGGGCACTGAAGCTTTCTTT. Translation: CASSLSGTEAFF.

This clone was seen a handful of times. The J gene is TRBJ2-7, the V gene TRBV7-9; TRBD2 aligns across 7 bases. Germline CDR1 SEHNR, CDR2 FQNEAQ (reference sequence). The CDR3 runs 16 residues. Unmatched junction bases numbered 11, after V lost 1 base and J lost 5 bases. The DNA for the CDR3 is TGTGCCAGCAGCTTAGTAGTGGGTGGGGGGGGAAACGAGCAGTACTTC. Its protein is CASSLVVGGGGNEQYF.

This sequence joins TRBV7-3 and TRBJ1-1; 9 bases align to TRBD1. Germline V gives CDR1 SGHTA, CDR2 FQGTGA. CDR3 length equals 17 residues. Trimming took 2 bases from V and 3 from J; bases not matched to a gene: 10. CDR3 in amino acids: CASSLGDRVYQDTEAFF. CDR3 bases: TGTGCCAGCAGCTTAGGGGACAGGGTTTATCAGGACACTGAAGCTTTCTTT. Filled out from reference TRBV7-3 and TRBJ1-1, the complete variable domain reads GAGVSQTPSNKVTEKGKYVELRCDPISGHTALYWYRQSLGQGPEFLIYFQGTGAADDSGLPNDRFFAVRPEGSVSTLKIQRTERGDSAVYLCASSLGDRVYQDTEAFFGQGTRLTVV.

The V call is TRBV7-6, the J call TRBJ2-1; D perhaps matches TRBD2 (6 bases). Germline CDR1 SGHVS, CDR2 FNYEAQ. The V gene lost 1 base and the J gene lost 4 bases, with 14 bases spanning the gap. CDR3 length equals 16 residues. CDR3 region: CASSLEGFGGYNEQFF. CDR3 coding DNA: TGTGCCAGCAGCTTAGAGGGATTTGGGGGGTACAATGAGCAGTTCTTC.

This clone has a handful of counts. The V gene is TRBV27, the J gene TRBJ2-5, with TRBD1 matching 8 bases. Matching the DNA end better, TRBJ2-7 makes the J call doubtful. CDR1 is MNHEY, CDR2 SMNVEV, per germline (reference sequence). This CDR3 comprises 16 residues. The CDR3 protein is CASSSFQTGGTGEQYF. The CDR3, as DNA: TGTGCCAGCAGTTCGTTTCAAACAGGGGGAACCGGCGAGCAGTACTTC.

This clone was picked up one time. The rearrangement joins TRBV7-8 to TRBJ1-1; tentatively, D is TRBD1 (6 bases). The length of the CDR3 is 16 residues. CDR1 SGHVS and CDR2 FQNEAQ come from the germline V gene. Trimming took 6 bases from V and 1 from J, leaving 18 bases between them. The CDR3, as DNA: TGTGCCAGCAGTCGAATACCGGGACAATGGAACACTGAAGCTTTCTTT. Protein sequence: CASSRIPGQWNTEAFF.

The chain has TRBV5-1 and TRBJ2-5; 11 bases map to TRBD2. The J segment lost 6 bases and the V segment lost 7 bases, leaving 8 bases of the junction unmatched. Germline loops: CDR1 SGHRS, CDR2 YFSETQ. The length of the CDR3 is 14 residues. The CDR3 DNA reads as TGCGCCAGCGCCCGAACTAGCGGGAGCCAGACCCAGTACTTC. Protein sequence: CASARTSGSQTQYF.

The rearrangement joins TRBV4-3 to TRBJ1-2; 9 nucleotides line up with TRBD1. The CDR3 has 13 residues. V lost 5 bases, J lost 8 bases, and 6 bases stayed unmatched. Germline CDR1 and CDR2: LGHNA and YSLEER. CDR3 DNA: TGCGCCAGCAGCTGGGACAGGGTGGACGGCTACACCTTC. It specifies CASSWDRVDGYTF.

DNA of the CDR3: TGTGCCAGCAGCTTTGGAGGCGGAGCTTTGAACGAAAAACTGTTTTTT. It encodes CASSFGGGALNEKLFF. The V and J genes are TRBV7-2 and TRBJ1-4; D is unclear. Trimming removed 3 bases from V and 8 bases from J, with 19 bases in between. Germline lookup yields CDR1 SGHTA and CDR2 FQGNSA. This CDR3 is 16 amino acids long.

This chain links TRBV27 with TRBJ1-2, with D possibly TRBD1 on 5 matching bases. The CDR3 spans 14 residues. CDR1 and CDR2 (germline): MNHEY, SMNVEV (reference sequence). The V gene lost 2 bases and the J gene lost 3 bases, with 10 bases spanning the gap. DNA for the CDR3: TGTGCCAGCAGTTTAAGGGGAGGCCACTATGGCTACACCTTC. The encoded protein is CASSLRGGHYGYTF.

V gene TRBV29-1 combines with J gene TRBJ2-1; the match to TRBD2 covers 7 bases. This CDR3 has 13 amino acids. Germline CDR1 and CDR2: SQVTM and ANQGSEA. For the CDR3, the DNA is TGCAGAGCTGGGCTAGCGGAATACAATGAGCAGTTCTTC. It specifies CRAGLAEYNEQFF.

The chain uses TRBV11-3 and TRBJ2-2; D might be TRBD2 (6 bases). Germline V gene data show CDR1 as SGHNT and CDR2 as YENEEA. The V end was cut by 5 bases, the J end by 4 bases, with 20 bases between. CDR3 length: 17 amino acids. The CDR3 DNA reads as TGTGCCAGCAGCCCCGGCTCCTTGACTAGAGTCACCGGGGAGCTGTTTTTT. It encodes CASSPGSLTRVTGELFF.

J is TRBJ1-2 and V is TRBV7-9; no clear D. V gave up 3 bases and J gave up 7 bases, with 15 bases separating them. CDR3 size: 14 residues. Per the germline V gene, CDR1 is SEHNR and CDR2 is FQNEAQ (reference sequence). In DNA, the CDR3 is TGTGCCAGCAGCTTGTTACTGGAGGCGAGTGGCTACACCTTC. It translates to CASSLLLEASGYTF.

V is TRBV4-1 and J is TRBJ2-4; TRBD1 is a possible D gene (6 bases). Germline V gene sequence: CDR1 MGHRA, CDR2 YSYEKL. V was pared by 2 bases and J by 1 base, with 9 bases between. This CDR3 is built from 15 residues. CDR3 region: CASSQTGLAKNIQYF. CDR3 nucleotide sequence: TGCGCCAGCAGCCAAACAGGGCTGGCCAAAAACATTCAGTACTTC.

The rearrangement links TRBV2 to TRBJ1-2, with D perhaps TRBD1 (5 bases). Looked up from germline, CDR1 is SNHLY and CDR2 is FYNNEI. The CDR3 totals 15 residues. V lost 2 bases, J lost 4 bases, and 14 bases lay in between. Here the CDR3 reads CASSERIHGGYGYTF. The DNA for the CDR3 is TGTGCCAGCAGTGAACGTATCCACGGGGGCTATGGCTACACCTTC. The full variable domain, with the rest looked up from reference TRBV2 and TRBJ1-2, is EPEVTQTPSHQVTQMGQEVILRCVPISNHLYFYWYRQILGQKVEFLVSFYNNEISEKSEIFDDQFSVERPDGSNFTLKIRSTKLEDSAMYFCASSERIHGGYGYTFGSGTRLTVV.

This chain joins TRBV4-2 and TRBJ2-1, with 7 bases that match TRBD1. This CDR3 comprises 14 residues. Germline values: CDR1 LGHNA, CDR2 YNFKEQ. V dropped 0 bases and J dropped 6; count of bases not matched to a gene: 2. In DNA form, the CDR3 reads TGTGCCAGCAGCCAAGAAGGGACAGTCAATGAGCAGTTCTTC. Its protein product is CASSQEGTVNEQFF.

The chain has TRBV19 and TRBJ1-4, with 9 bases that match TRBD1. The CDR3 loop spans 15 amino acids. The germline gives CDR1 LNHDA, CDR2 SQIVND (reference sequence). The V and J ends lost 9 bases and 10 bases, in that order; junction bases with no gene match: 15. CDR3 sequence reads: CASKDRGLKYGKLFF. The CDR3 DNA reads as TGTGCCAGCAAGGACAGGGGATTAAAGTATGGAAAACTGTTTTTT.

V gene TRBV5-1 combines with J gene TRBJ2-5, with 10 bases that match TRBD1. The CDR3 consists of 15 residues. V was clipped by 3 bases and J by 5 bases; unmatched bases: 7. CDR1 is SGHRS, CDR2 YFSETQ, per germline. The CDR3 loop is CASSSLTGGLETQYF. In DNA form, the CDR3 reads TGCGCCAGCAGCTCCTTGACAGGGGGCCTGGAGACCCAGTACTTC.

This clone has more than one count but fewer than ten. The V call is TRBV29-1, the J call TRBJ2-1; possible D gene TRBD2, 6 bases. The V end lost 4 bases, the J end lost 4 bases, and 17 bases lay between the germline ends. Germline values: CDR1 SQVTM, CDR2 ANQGSEA. The CDR3 is made up of 15 amino acids. The CDR3 sequence is CSVVGVREAYNEQFF. CDR3 DNA: TGCAGCGTTGTAGGTGTCAGGGAGGCATACAATGAGCAGTTCTTC.

The chain uses TRBV10-1 and TRBJ2-7; the D gene is possibly TRBD2 (6 bases). In germline, CDR1 is WNHNN, CDR2 SYGVQD (reference sequence). The CDR3 totals 14 residues. V was trimmed by 3 bases and J by 2 bases, leaving 11 bases between them. In DNA, the CDR3 is TGCGCCAGCAGTGACGCGGGGCTAACCTACGAGCAGTACTTC. It translates to CASSDAGLTYEQYF.

The rearrangement joins TRBV6-6 to TRBJ1-4; D is perhaps TRBD1 (5 bases). CDR1 MNHNY and CDR2 SVGAGI come from the germline V gene (reference sequence). The ends were cut back, 4 bases at V and 8 bases at J, with 14 bases in the middle. The CDR3 contains 14 residues. The CDR3, as DNA: TGTGCCAGCAGTTTTACTCAGGGAGGCGAAAAACTGTTTTTT. Residues: CASSFTQGGEKLFF.

The J gene is TRBJ2-7, the V gene TRBV5-5, with D maybe TRBD1 (6 bases). There are 16 residues in the CDR3. V lost 1 base to trimming and J lost 1 base, with 15 bases between them. Germline lookup yields CDR1 SGHKS and CDR2 YYEKEE (reference sequence). The CDR3 nucleotides read TGTGCCAGCAGCTTGTCCTCCGGGACAACTTCCTACGAGCAGTACTTC. The encoded protein is CASSLSSGTTSYEQYF.

This clone was detected only once. The chain carries TRBV7-3 and TRBJ1-1, with a tentative D call TRBD1 (5 bases). This CDR3 has 14 amino acids. V lost 5 bases and J lost 1, with 11 bases in between. The germline V gene has CDR1 SGHTA and CDR2 FQGTGA. DNA of the CDR3: TGTGCCAGCAGCCAGGGCCAGGGGAACACTGAAGCTTTCTTT. It yields the protein CASSQGQGNTEAFF.

V is TRBV6-5 and J is TRBJ2-7; 8 positions match TRBD2. CDR1 MNHEY and CDR2 SVGAGI come from the germline V gene. Trimming removed 11 bases from V and 3 bases from J; junction bases left unmatched: 9. This CDR3 region has 13 residues. The CDR3 DNA follows: TGTGCCGCAGGCGGGGGGCTCTACTACGAGCAGTACTTC. Translated, it gives CAAGGGLYYEQYF.